This is a list of T cell receptor beta chains from one sample in a study of shared clonotypes between healthy human individuals. Assay: immunoSEQ multiplex PCR; the TCRdb copy retains only in-frame clones and omits some. The table has hundreds of thousands of clones, almost 95% seen once. Sequencing used naive CD8+ T cells sorted from blood. Receptors originate from a young man in good health. Both conserved end residues are part of each CDR3. D genes are given only for firm matches.

CDR3aa,d_gene,v_gene,len,j_gene
CASSYTGTGGSGEQYF,TRBD1,TRBV11-3,16,TRBJ2-7
CASSLGQGMSEAFF,.,TRBV7-9,14,TRBJ1-1
CASSITGSQETQYF,.,TRBV7-9,14,TRBJ2-5
CASSLQGTYEQYF,.,TRBV27,13,TRBJ2-7
CASTRREMRETQYF,.,TRBV7-6,14,TRBJ2-5
CASSRGTNYGYTF,.,TRBV21-1,13,TRBJ1-2
CASSIASEQFF,.,TRBV7-9,11,TRBJ2-1
CASSLAGQSNEKLFF,TRBD1,TRBV7-6,15,TRBJ1-4
CASSLEGANEKLFF,.,TRBV7-9,14,TRBJ1-4
CASSSRDGELFF,.,TRBV28,12,TRBJ2-2
CATRVVPYNEQFF,.,TRBV15,13,TRBJ2-1
CASSPRLRAQGGTQYF,.,TRBV28,16,TRBJ2-3
CASSPGHISSTDTQYF,.,TRBV18,16,TRBJ2-3
CASSLVGGETQYF,.,TRBV11-2,13,TRBJ2-5
CASVWTSGIYNEQFF,TRBD2,TRBV25-1,15,TRBJ2-1
CASSLFEASGRYYEQYF,TRBD2,TRBV28,17,TRBJ2-7
CASSMLAGSLSEQFF,TRBD2,TRBV19,15,TRBJ2-1
CASTIPGGTEAFF,TRBD1,TRBV6-5,13,TRBJ1-1
CASSLSAQGAYEQYF,TRBD1,TRBV5-5,15,TRBJ2-7
CASSLLGGYTF,.,TRBV7-2,11,TRBJ1-2
CANYTGGMDSYNEQFF,.,TRBV28,16,TRBJ2-1
CASSSTGTSGYEQYF,TRBD2,TRBV5-1,15,TRBJ2-7
CASSRGGGGDTDTQYF,.,TRBV7-8,16,TRBJ2-3
CASSVTGDSGYTF,TRBD1,TRBV9,13,TRBJ1-2
CSVTDRSLETQYF,TRBD1,TRBV29-1,13,TRBJ2-5
CASSSLLAESSYEQYF,TRBD2,TRBV7-9,16,TRBJ2-7
CASMGQEYEQYF,.,TRBV2,12,TRBJ2-7
CASSRSYEQYF,.,TRBV7-9,11,TRBJ2-7
CASSQKPVTPWNEQFF,.,TRBV4-1,16,TRBJ2-1
CASSPRLAEARGPYNEQFF,TRBD2,TRBV5-6,19,TRBJ2-1
CASSVYPGPNSYEQYF,.,TRBV18,16,TRBJ2-7
CASNPTRSGISQETQYF,TRBD2,TRBV5-1,17,TRBJ2-5
CASSQDIDLYEQYF,.,TRBV4-3,14,TRBJ2-7
CSVRLAVVADTQYF,TRBD2,TRBV29-1,14,TRBJ2-3
CASSQEGSAYEQYF,.,TRBV4-1,14,TRBJ2-7
CASSPPIPGGMDIQYF,TRBD1,TRBV18,16,TRBJ2-4
CASSRGQTYYEQYF,TRBD1,TRBV27,14,TRBJ2-7
CASSSSRDNYNEQFF,.,TRBV11-3,15,TRBJ2-1
CAWSVLSYGYTF,.,TRBV30,12,TRBJ1-2
CASSLASLYTF,.,TRBV5-6,11,TRBJ1-2
CASSLSASRADYGYTF,.,TRBV27,16,TRBJ1-2
CASSQEKTGTLSPLHF,.,TRBV4-3,16,TRBJ1-6
CASSKAPGKRHEQYF,.,TRBV21-1,15,TRBJ2-7
CASSLTGNTGELFF,.,TRBV27,14,TRBJ2-2
CASSYYGYTF,.,TRBV27,10,TRBJ1-2
CASSSVDREQETQYF,TRBD1,TRBV7-6,15,TRBJ2-5